Sequencing of this T cell receptor beta chain was carried out in a study of blood T cell repertoires in COVID-19. The CDR3 contains 13 residues. In germline, CDR1 is MNHEY, CDR2 SVGAGI. V was shortened by 5 bases and J by 4 bases, with 11 bases between the two germline ends. Source study methods: Counts of nucleated cells, estimated from reference gene primer amplification, were obtained. Profiled with immunoSEQ multiplex PCR; TCRdb holds only in-frame clones, not every one. V and J calls and clone size are given by that table; D and trimming were obtained from the DNA. The sample lists approximately 210,000 clones, 84% occurring once.

V gene TRBV6-5 combines with J gene TRBJ1-1, with D perhaps matching TRBD1 (5 bases). This receptor was obtained from a woman in her sixties or seventies with active or convalescent COVID-19. Sequenced material: peripheral blood. CDR3 sequence (DNA): TGTGCCAGCAGTCGGATAAGGGGCACTGAAGCTTTCTTT. As protein: CASSRIRGTEAFF.